This entry lists 26 T cell receptor beta chains sequenced from one sample in a study of T-cell memory formation after mild COVID-19. One entry per CDR3 protein, called by TCRdb with MiXCR from the 5' RACE reads. The sample holds about 440,000 distinct CDR3 sequences; 20% are singletons and the top ten take roughly 8%. The sequenced sample consisted of PBMCs or a T cell subset sorted from them (not recorded which). The receptors here all came from an adult woman who had mild COVID-19 (a few samples of this study predate the infection). Cell type and time point are not known.

The chain uses TRBV18 and TRBJ1-5; the D gene is possibly TRBD1 (5 bases). The CDR3 extends over 14 amino acids. The V end lost 4 bases, the J end lost 6 bases, and 13 bases lay between the germline ends. Germline assignment: CDR1 KGHSH and CDR2 LQKENI. The CDR3 protein is CASSLDRGVQPQHF. Written as DNA, the CDR3 is TGTGCCAGCTCACTTGACCGGGGCGTTCAGCCCCAGCATTTT. The complete variable domain, with remaining parts taken from reference TRBV18 and TRBJ1-5, reads NAGVMQNPRHLVRRRGQEARLRCSPMKGHSHVYWYRQLPEEGLKFMVYLQKENIIDESGMPKERFSAEFPKEGPSILRIQQVVRGDSAAYFCASSLDRGVQPQHFGDGTRLSIL.

V gene TRBV10-3 combines with J gene TRBJ2-3; possible D gene TRBD1, 6 bases. Germline V gene data show CDR1 as ENHRY and CDR2 as SYGVKD. This CDR3 comprises 13 residues. The ends were cut back, 7 bases at V and 1 base at J, with 9 bases in the middle. CDR3 nucleotides: TGTGCCATCAACGAGGGGGGCACAGATACGCAGTATTTT. It yields the protein CAINEGGTDTQYF.

This clonotype has just a few counts. The rearrangement joins TRBV5-1 to TRBJ2-7, with D perhaps TRBD2 (5 bases). This CDR3 is built from 12 residues. Trimming took off 4 bases at V and 5 bases at J, with 10 bases between the two ends. Per germline, CDR1 SGHRS and CDR2 YFSETQ. CDR3 DNA sequence: TGCGCCAGCAGCGAGGGTGGAAACGAGCAGTACTTC. Residues: CASSEGGNEQYF.

This clonotype has ten or more counts. The chain links TRBV7-2 to TRBJ2-5, with a possible D match to TRBD2 (6 bases). This CDR3 region has 16 residues. V was trimmed by 5 bases and J by 1 base, leaving 17 bases between them. Germline CDR1 is SGHTA and CDR2 is FQGNSA. As DNA, the CDR3 is TGTGCCAGCAGCCCTTGGGCTAGCGAGAGCCAAGAGACCCAGTACTTC. This encodes CASSPWASESQETQYF.

This clonotype appeared a few times. The J gene is TRBJ1-5, the V gene TRBV7-9; 7 nucleotides match TRBD1. The V gene's germline CDR1 is SEHNR and CDR2 FQNEAQ (reference sequence). The V segment lost 4 bases and the J segment 2 bases; nucleotides outside the gene matches: 11. This CDR3 has 17 amino acids. CDR3 nucleotides: TGTGCCAGCAGCTCGCAGACAGGGAAGATGGGCAATCAGCCCCAGCATTTT. This codes for CASSSQTGKMGNQPQHF.

The gene calls are TRBV6-5 and TRBJ1-5; D gene ambiguous. Germline-derived CDR1 and CDR2 are MNHEY and SVGAGI. The CDR3 is made up of 15 amino acids. The V gene lost 6 bases and the J gene lost 2 bases, with 14 bases spanning the gap. DNA for the CDR3: TGTGCCAGCAGCGACGCATCGAGGGGCAATCAGCCCCAGCATTTT. Translating it yields CASSDASRGNQPQHF.

In regard to this clonotype: An end of the junction differs from the germline gene, which may be a read error. V is TRBV6-5 and J is TRBJ1-5; tentative D call: TRBD1 (6 bases). The germline gives CDR1 MNHEY, CDR2 SVGAGI. The CDR3 loop spans 13 amino acids. The CDR3 region is CASSQGTTQRQHF. In DNA, the CDR3 is TGTGCCAGCAGTCAAGGGACAACACAGCGCCAGCATTTT.

J is TRBJ1-3 and V is TRBV18; the D gene is possibly TRBD1 (5 bases). V was trimmed by 0 bases and J by 0 bases, leaving 21 bases between them. This CDR3 comprises 20 residues. In germline, CDR1 is KGHSH, CDR2 LQKENI. This chain's CDR3 is CASSPPGQAGHTTSGNTIYF. DNA of the CDR3: TGTGCCAGCTCACCACCGGGGCAGGCAGGCCACACAACCTCTGGAAACACCATATATTTT.

This chain uses TRBV7-6 with TRBJ1-1, with D unresolved. Germline V CDR1 and CDR2: SGHVS, FNYEAQ. The CDR3 runs to 16 residues. Between the trimmed V and J ends, which lost 2 bases and 5 bases, there was a span of 18 bases. The CDR3 DNA is TGTGCCAGCAGCTTAATGGCAGCGGCTACTGGGACTGAAGCTTTCTTT. It encodes CASSLMAAATGTEAFF.

The V and J genes are TRBV12-3 or TRBV12-4 and TRBJ2-4, with TRBD2 matching 8 bases. CDR3 length: 14 residues. V lost 4 bases, J lost 13 bases, and 12 bases stayed unmatched. The CDR3 reads CASSSPPAGALQYF. CDR3 in DNA: TGTGCCAGCAGTTCCCCTCCAGCGGGGGCCCTCCAGTACTTC.

In this sample, this clonotype turned up a few times. The rearrangement joins TRBV29-1 to TRBJ2-2, with D perhaps TRBD1 (6 bases). The V gene's germline CDR1 is SQVTM and CDR2 ANQGSEA. The length of the CDR3 is 15 residues. Trimming took off 6 bases at V and 5 bases at J, with 19 bases between the two ends. CDR3 loop: CSVIPPGTFTGELFF. As DNA, the CDR3 is TGCAGCGTAATACCGCCCGGGACATTTACCGGGGAGCTGTTTTTT.

This clonotype was detected a few times. The chain uses TRBV4-3 and TRBJ2-7; 11 bases are a match to TRBD1. The CDR3 is made up of 16 amino acids. The V gene end was trimmed by 3 bases and the J gene end by 2 bases; junction bases not matched to a gene: 6. Germline lookup yields CDR1 LGHNA and CDR2 YSLEER. Here the CDR3 DNA reads TGCGCCAGCAGCCATTCCTCGGACAGGGGGCCCTACGAGCAGTACTTC. Protein product: CASSHSSDRGPYEQYF.

This rearrangement joins TRBV6-2 or TRBV6-3 to TRBJ2-2; D may be TRBD1 or TRBD2 (5 bases each). CDR1 is MNHEY, CDR2 SVGEGT, per germline. Trimming stripped 8 bases from V and 5 bases from J, with 21 bases between. This CDR3 region has 16 residues. The CDR3 region has the DNA TGTGCCAGCGCCCGGAGGACAAGCAGTGAAACCGGGGAGCTGTTTTTT. It yields the protein CASARRTSSETGELFF.

This clonotype was observed a handful of times. Here the CDR3 reads CATSREMEQFF. CDR3 coding DNA: TGTGCCACCAGCAGAGAAATGGAGCAGTTCTTC. This chain uses TRBV15 with TRBJ2-1; D remains unclear. Between the trimmed V and J ends, which lost 0 bases and 10 bases, there was a span of 4 bases. Germline CDR1 is LNHNV and CDR2 is YYDKDF (reference sequence). This CDR3 region has 11 residues.

This clonotype came up many times. This chain uses TRBV7-8 with TRBJ2-5; possible D gene TRBD1, 5 bases. Trimming pared 3 bases from V and 2 bases from J, leaving 13 bases between. The CDR3 totals 15 residues. CDR1 and CDR2 from the germline V gene are SGHVS and FQNEAQ. Here the CDR3 reads CASSFLMDKQETQYF. The CDR3 DNA sequence: TGTGCCAGCAGCTTTCTGATGGACAAACAAGAGACCCAGTACTTC.

V gene TRBV27 combines with J gene TRBJ2-7; 8 positions agree with TRBD1. V dropped 6 bases and J dropped 7; count of bases not matched to a gene: 11. In germline, CDR1 is MNHEY, CDR2 SMNVEV (reference sequence). The CDR3 sequence is 14 residues long. The DNA for the CDR3 is TGTGCCAGCAGAAGGACAGGGATGAGGGGGGAGCAGTACTTC. The encoded protein is CASRRTGMRGEQYF.

The chain joins TRBV2 to TRBJ2-5, with 8 nucleotides matching TRBD2. Germline loops: CDR1 SNHLY, CDR2 FYNNEI. The CDR3 is 14 residues long. With 3 bases clipped from V and 2 bases from J, the junction kept 2 bases outside the gene matches. The CDR3 region is CASSELAGQETQYF. The CDR3 DNA follows: TGTGCCAGCAGTGAGTTAGCGGGACAAGAGACCCAGTACTTC.

The chain recombines TRBV30 with TRBJ2-7, with 7 bases fitting TRBD2. With V trimmed by 4 bases and J by 2 bases, 14 bases remained unmatched. CDR1 GTSNPN and CDR2 SVGIG come from the germline V gene (reference sequence). The CDR3 covers 16 residues. The CDR3 coding sequence is TGTGCCTGGACCTCAAACCACGGACTAGTCGCCTACGAGCAGTACTTC. Its translation is CAWTSNHGLVAYEQYF.

This clonotype was picked up a small number of times. The rearrangement uses TRBV5-1 and TRBJ1-1; unclear D gene. CDR3 length equals 15 residues. The V end lost 1 base, the J end lost 0 bases, and 10 bases lay between the germline ends. Germline loops: CDR1 SGHRS, CDR2 YFSETQ. The chain's CDR3 is CASSLFPNMNTEAFF. The CDR3 nucleotides are TGCGCCAGCAGCTTGTTTCCTAACATGAACACTGAAGCTTTCTTT.

This chain links TRBV7-8 with TRBJ2-2; tentatively, D is TRBD1 or TRBD2 (6 bases each). Trimming left V 4 bases short and J 3 bases short, with 12 bases between. The germline CDR1 and CDR2 sequences are SGHVS and FQNEAQ. The CDR3 covers 15 residues. Here the CDR3 reads CASSSPGADTGELFF. Written as DNA, the CDR3 is TGTGCCAGCAGCTCCCCGGGGGCCGACACCGGGGAGCTGTTTTTT.

This rearrangement joins TRBV9 to TRBJ2-1, with 9 bases lining up with TRBD2. The CDR3 contains 19 residues. The J segment lost 4 bases and the V segment lost 3 bases, leaving 17 bases of the junction unmatched. Germline V gene data show CDR1 as SGDLS and CDR2 as YYNGEE. CDR3 bases: TGTGCCAGCAGCGACTCCCGGACTAGCGTGAGGGGGGTGTACAATGAGCAGTTCTTC. Translating gives CASSDSRTSVRGVYNEQFF.

The table lists this clonotype with a few counts. This chain connects TRBV3-1 to TRBJ2-3; D unclear. The CDR3 covers 13 residues. In germline, CDR1 is LGHDT, CDR2 YNNKEL (reference sequence). V was pared by 4 bases and J by 2 bases, with 7 bases between. CDR3 nucleotides: TGTGCCAGCAGCCCGGCCTTCACAGATACGCAGTATTTT. Translation gives CASSPAFTDTQYF.

This rearrangement joins TRBV30 to TRBJ2-3; maybe TRBD2 (5 bases). Germline lookup yields CDR1 GTSNPN and CDR2 SVGIG (reference sequence). Trimming removed 3 bases at V and 6 bases at J, with 16 bases between. The CDR3 consists of 14 residues. CDR3 amino acids: CAWRFVGSRDTQYF. The CDR3 coding sequence is TGTGCCTGGAGGTTCGTGGGGAGTCGTGATACGCAGTATTTT.

This clonotype was picked up a small number of times. This chain links TRBV5-1 with TRBJ2-1; D unclear. CDR1 is SGHRS, CDR2 YFSETQ, per germline. V was pared by 3 bases and J by 2 bases, with 9 bases between. This CDR3 is built from 14 residues. CDR3 sequence reads: CASSSDRAYNEQFF. CDR3 sequence (DNA): TGCGCCAGCAGCTCGGATCGGGCCTACAATGAGCAGTTCTTC.

This rearrangement joins TRBV11-2 to TRBJ2-5; the D is unclear. The CDR3 contains 14 residues. V gave up 4 bases and J gave up 6 bases, with 15 bases separating them. The V gene's germline CDR1 is SGHAT and CDR2 FQNNGV. The DNA for the CDR3 is TGTGCCAGCAGCTCCGGACGGAGTGGACAGACCCAGTACTTC. Translated: CASSSGRSGQTQYF.

This rearrangement joins TRBV7-2 to TRBJ1-2, with D unclear. The CDR3 consists of 12 residues. Looked up from germline, CDR1 is SGHTA and CDR2 is FQGNSA. The ends were cut back, 5 bases at V and 4 bases at J, with 8 bases in the middle. CDR3 bases: TGTGCCAGCAGCCCTAAACTCTATGGCTACACCTTC. It specifies CASSPKLYGYTF.